The 20 T cell receptor beta chains given below trace back to one sample, sequenced in a study of regulatory T cells in long-lasting Graves disease. This sample's time point: newly diagnosed GD, antithyroid drugs for less than 3 months. Isolated PBMC RNA provided the starting material for the TCR library. The authors built TCR beta libraries using iRepertoire HTBI primers and Arm-PCR of CDR3 regions. From the multiplex PCR reads, TCRdb called clonotypes with MiXCR, one entry per CDR3 protein. The table shows around 240,000 distinct CDR3 sequences, with about 20% occurring only once. The same data also contributed to another study, on T cells in Graves' hyperthyroidism and ophthalmopathy.

Sample: peripheral blood mononuclear cells (PBMCs), taken at new diagnosis, from a patient treated with antithyroid drugs. The receptor set was obtained from a woman in her 30s with Graves disease.

Turning to this clonotype: This is likely an artifact of a read error, given a far larger clone one base away. The conserved phenylalanine or tryptophan is not found at the CDR3 terminus, so this likely reflects a read error. V usage is TRBV5-4 and J usage is TRBJ1-5, with 10 nucleotides matching TRBD1. CDR1 is SGHNT, CDR2 YYREEE, per germline (reference sequence). Unmatched junction bases numbered 4, after V lost 2 bases and J lost 5 bases. The length of the CDR3 is 15 residues. The CDR3 region has the DNA TGTGCCAGCAGCTTAGTAGGGACAGGGGATCAGCCCCAGCATCTT. It encodes CASSLVGTGDQPQHL.

V gene TRBV24-1 combines with J gene TRBJ2-1; 12 positions match TRBD1. With 7 bases clipped from V and 10 bases from J, the junction kept 10 bases outside the gene matches. The CDR3 covers 15 residues. Germline CDR1 and CDR2: KGHDR and SFDVKD. As DNA, the CDR3 is TGTGCCACCAGGGCAGGGACAGGGGGCAAGGAGGAGCAGTTCTTC. It specifies CATRAGTGGKEEQFF.

This clonotype showed up many times. V usage is TRBV12-3 or TRBV12-4 and J usage is TRBJ1-2, with a weak D call TRBD1 (5 bases). The CDR3 is 11 amino acids. Trimming pared 6 bases from V and 8 bases from J, leaving 10 bases between. The CDR3 protein is CASSLGLGYTF. CDR3 nucleotides: TGTGCCAGCAGCTTGGGGCTAGGCTACACCTTC.

This clonotype occurred many times. This chain joins TRBV6-1 and TRBJ1-5; TRBD1 is a possible D gene (6 bases). CDR3 length: 14 residues. The ends were cut back, 5 bases at V and 4 bases at J, with 12 bases in the middle. Germline assignment: CDR1 MNHNS and CDR2 SASEGT. CDR3 bases: TGTGCCAGCAGTCCCCGGACAGTAAATCAGCCCCAGCATTTT. Protein sequence: CASSPRTVNQPQHF.

The table lists this clonotype with many counts. V and J are TRBV5-1 and TRBJ1-4; 9 bases fit TRBD1. The CDR3 extends over 15 amino acids. Germline V gives CDR1 SGHRS, CDR2 YFSETQ. Trimming took 6 bases from V and 7 from J; bases not matched to a gene: 10. CDR3 nucleotides: TGCGCCAGCACCGCCAGGGGACAGGGAATTGAAAAACTGTTTTTT. This encodes CASTARGQGIEKLFF.

Remarks on this clonotype: The junction does not match germline at one end; this may be a read error. This chain connects TRBV6-1 to TRBJ1-4; 11 bases match TRBD1. The length of the CDR3 is 15 residues. In germline, CDR1 is MNHNS, CDR2 SASEGT. This CDR3 reads CASTRTGTGGEKLVF. CDR3 nucleotide sequence: TGTGCCAGCACCCGAACCGGGACAGGGGGAGAAAAACTGGTTTTT.

This clonotype has ten or more counts. The rearrangement uses TRBV2 and TRBJ1-2, with TRBD1 as a possible D gene (5 bases). With 6 bases removed from V and 5 bases from J, the gap between germline ends came to 19 bases. Germline lookup yields CDR1 SNHLY and CDR2 FYNNEI. The CDR3 spans 15 residues. CDR3 sequence (DNA): TGTGCCAGCAGCGCGGACCTTAACCGGGGGTATGGCTACACCTTC. Amino acids: CASSADLNRGYGYTF.

In this sample, this clonotype turned up many times. CDR3 protein: CASSSGGAYGYTF. The DNA for the CDR3 is TGTGCCAGCAGCTCAGGGGGAGCGTATGGCTACACCTTC. This sequence joins TRBV11-2 and TRBJ1-2, with 7 positions matching TRBD1. The CDR3 length is 13 residues. The V and J ends lost 4 bases and 5 bases, in that order; junction bases with no gene match: 4. Per the germline V gene, CDR1 is SGHAT and CDR2 is FQNNGV.

This clonotype was seen many times. The rearrangement uses TRBV7-2 and TRBJ2-1; tentatively, D is TRBD1 (5 bases). CDR3 length: 16 amino acids. CDR1 and CDR2 (germline): SGHTA, FQGNSA. V dropped 2 bases and J dropped 2 bases, with 13 bases sitting between them. The CDR3 DNA sequence: TGTGCCAGCAGCTTATTCTCAGGGATCACCTACAATGAGCAGTTCTTC. This translates into CASSLFSGITYNEQFF.

This clonotype was recorded many times. The chain combines TRBV7-2 with TRBJ2-1; D call uncertain. The CDR3 extends over 17 amino acids. Looked up from germline, CDR1 is SGHTA and CDR2 is FQGNSA. V was shortened by 8 bases and J by 0 bases, with 20 bases between the two germline ends. CDR3 nucleotide sequence: TGTGCCAGCGATTCTCCCGCTATTAAGGTCTCCTACAATGAGCAGTTCTTC. Its translation: CASDSPAIKVSYNEQFF.

This clonotype occurred many times. This chain joins TRBV6-1 and TRBJ1-5; D remains unclear. The CDR3 is 13 amino acids. The germline CDR1 and CDR2 sequences are MNHNS and SASEGT. V was cut by 7 bases and J by 8 bases, with 15 bases left in between. CDR3 in amino acids: CASNRGRIEPQHF. The DNA for the CDR3 is TGTGCCAGCAACCGAGGACGGATAGAGCCCCAGCATTTT.

The V call is TRBV6-2 or TRBV6-3, the J call TRBJ2-7; either TRBD1 or TRBD2 may supply D (5 bases each). From germline, CDR1 is MNHEY and CDR2 SVGEGT. V lost 6 bases, J lost 3 bases, and 21 bases lay in between. This CDR3 is built from 16 residues. The CDR3 protein is CASSQGESGGGYEQYF. CDR3 DNA sequence: TGTGCCAGCAGCCAAGGGGAAAGCGGAGGAGGCTACGAGCAGTACTTC.

This clonotype was counted a few times. This clone may be a read error of a much larger clone one base away. This is likely a read error, given that the CDR3 carries no conserved phenylalanine or tryptophan at its end. The chain uses TRBV2 and TRBJ1-2; D perhaps matches TRBD1 (6 bases). Germline CDR1 reads SNHLY; CDR2 reads FYNNEI. The CDR3 spans 16 residues. V lost 8 bases and J lost 8, with 27 bases in between. The CDR3 sequence is CASATDPRGSGDGYTI. The CDR3 nucleotides read TGTGCCAGCGCCACAGATCCCAGGGGATCGGGGGACGGCTACACCATC.

This clonotype was counted at least ten times. The chain couples TRBV3-1 to TRBJ1-6, with D possibly being TRBD1 (5 bases). The CDR3 consists of 15 residues. The germline V gene has CDR1 LGHDT and CDR2 YNNKEL (reference sequence). V gave up 2 bases and J gave up 9 bases, with 14 bases separating them. CDR3 in DNA: TGTGCCAGCAGCCAATATGGGCAGGGAGGTTCACCCCTCCACTTT. Amino acids: CASSQYGQGGSPLHF.

Concerning this clonotype itself: A junction end diverges from the germline sequence, so it may reflect a read error. The chain uses TRBV19 and TRBJ1-2; TRBD1 aligns across 9 bases. The germline V gene encodes CDR1 LNHDA and CDR2 SQIVND (reference sequence). This CDR3 comprises 15 residues. The CDR3 spells CAGSLAQTGGYGYTF. As DNA, the CDR3 is TGTGCCGGTAGTCTCGCCCAGACAGGGGGCTATGGCTACACCTTC. The variable domain in full, with the rest retrieved from reference TRBV19 and TRBJ1-2, is DGGITQSPKYLFRKEGQNVTLSCEQNLNHDAMYWYRQDPGQGLRLIYYSQIVNDFQKGDIAEGYSVSREKKESFPLTVTSAQKNPTAFYLCAGSLAQTGGYGYTFGSGTRLTVV.

This clonotype was counted a few times. The chain is built from TRBV4-1 and TRBJ2-5; D is unresolved. The CDR3 runs to 13 residues. The germline V gene encodes CDR1 MGHRA and CDR2 YSYEKL. V shed 4 bases and J shed 1 base, with 7 bases lying between them. This CDR3 is CASSRTVQETQYF. The CDR3 region has the DNA TGCGCCAGCAGCCGAACAGTCCAAGAGACCCAGTACTTC.

This clonotype has a count of ten or more. The chain uses TRBV5-1 and TRBJ2-7; D may be TRBD1 (6 bases). The CDR3 runs to 15 residues. Germline values: CDR1 SGHRS, CDR2 YFSETQ. The ends were cut back, 2 bases at V and 2 bases at J, with 14 bases in the middle. CDR3 region: CASSFSQGRTYEQYF. The CDR3 region has the DNA TGCGCCAGCAGCTTTTCGCAGGGGCGAACCTACGAGCAGTACTTC.

This clonotype was recorded many times. The rearrangement uses TRBV7-8 and TRBJ1-2; D gene unclear. Trimming took off 0 bases at V and 3 bases at J, with 8 bases between the two ends. The CDR3 covers 14 residues. From germline, CDR1 is SGHVS and CDR2 FQNEAQ. The CDR3 DNA reads TGTGCCAGCAGCTTAGCGGCCGGATACTATGGCTACACCTTC. It codes for CASSLAAGYYGYTF.

This clonotype was observed at least ten times. The chain recombines TRBV12-3 or TRBV12-4 with TRBJ2-1, with 8 positions matching TRBD1. This CDR3 contains 16 residues. The trim removed 1 base at V and 7 bases at J, leaving 9 bases unmatched. CDR3 sequence reads: CASSLDGTGRDNEQFF. In DNA form, the CDR3 reads TGTGCCAGCAGTTTAGATGGGACAGGACGGGATAATGAGCAGTTCTTC.

This clonotype was observed at least ten times. The V and J genes are TRBV11-2 and TRBJ2-1; 7 bases are a match to TRBD2. From germline, CDR1 is SGHAT and CDR2 FQNNGV. CDR3 length equals 16 residues. J was trimmed by 0 bases and V by 5 bases; bases with no gene match: 7. Here the CDR3 reads CASSRLSGPSYNEQFF. The CDR3 DNA reads TGTGCCAGCAGCCGACTTAGCGGGCCCTCCTACAATGAGCAGTTCTTC.